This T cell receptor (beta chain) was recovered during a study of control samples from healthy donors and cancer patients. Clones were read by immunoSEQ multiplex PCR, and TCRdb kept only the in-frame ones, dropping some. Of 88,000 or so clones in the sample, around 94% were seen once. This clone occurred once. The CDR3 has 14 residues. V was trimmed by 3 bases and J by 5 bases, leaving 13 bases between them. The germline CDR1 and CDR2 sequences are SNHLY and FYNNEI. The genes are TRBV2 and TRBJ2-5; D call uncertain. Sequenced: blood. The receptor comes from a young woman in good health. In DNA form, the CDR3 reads TGTGCCAGCAGTGACCCTCGAATTGGGGAGACCCAGTACTTC. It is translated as CASSDPRIGETQYF.